This T cell receptor (beta chain) was retrieved from a study of technical replicates of blood from several donors (dated by TCRdb to 2016 to 2017). There are 13 amino acids in the CDR3, from cysteine to phenylalanine inclusive. Only CDR3 DNA is held: 39 bases, read in frame from base 1. V lost 1 base and J lost 4 bases; the stretch between them is 8 bases long. CDR1 and CDR2 are drawn from the germline V gene: SGHTA, FQGNSA. On this clone: There is no known antigen for this receptor. It has no much larger one-base neighbor in the sample; base qualities were not kept.

Preparation of the library involved the immunoSEQ multiplex PCR assay. TCRdb re-hosts the immuneACCESS table, in-frame sequences only. Its copies lack some clones; in the studies checked, an unresolved V gene accounts for under half of them, and the cause for the rest is not known. The sample contains 77,000 or so clones, 80% to 95% of them found a single time. In total, the top ten clones hold approximately 0.4% of the sample. Sequencing was performed on T cells isolated from PBMCs. Rearrangement joined TRBV7-2 to TRBJ2-7; the D gene is perhaps TRBD1, on 5 matching bases. The sequence derives from a human donor in good health. In nucleotides, the sequence is TGTGCCAGCAGCTTAGACAGGTGGTACGAGCAGTACTTC. It encodes CASSLDRWYEQYF.